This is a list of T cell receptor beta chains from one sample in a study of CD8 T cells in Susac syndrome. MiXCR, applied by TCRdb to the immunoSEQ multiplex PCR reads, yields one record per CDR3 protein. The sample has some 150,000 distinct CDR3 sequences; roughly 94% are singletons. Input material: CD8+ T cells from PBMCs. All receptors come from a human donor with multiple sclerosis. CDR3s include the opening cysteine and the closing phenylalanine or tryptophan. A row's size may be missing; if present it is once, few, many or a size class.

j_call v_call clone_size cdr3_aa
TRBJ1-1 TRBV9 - CASSGDREAFF
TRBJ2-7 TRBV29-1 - CSVAGGESSYEQYF
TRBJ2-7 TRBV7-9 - CASSHPLAGAYEQYF
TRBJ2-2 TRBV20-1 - CSASTGAGELFF
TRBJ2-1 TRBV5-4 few CASSLGLDNEQFF
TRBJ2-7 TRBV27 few CASSLSQGYEQYF
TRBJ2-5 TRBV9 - CASSGSGAETQYF
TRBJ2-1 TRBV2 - CATETGNEQFF
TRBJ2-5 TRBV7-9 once CASSSSRGHQETQYF
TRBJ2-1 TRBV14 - CASSQVRDRARGEQFF
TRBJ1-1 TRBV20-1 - CSARKGGPEAFF
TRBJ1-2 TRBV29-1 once CSVEDRFDRNYGYTF